The 29 T cell receptor beta chains given below trace back to one sample, sequenced in a study of cytomegalovirus exposure and HLA in healthy donors. PCR primers comprised 60 Vbeta and 13 Jbeta primers. Assay used: immunoSEQ multiplex PCR; TCRdb lists only in-frame clones, some missing. In the table there are 180,000 or so clones, 76% of which are singletons. Input material: PBMCs. The receptor set was obtained from a female donor in good health and CMV-seronegative.

Of note for this clone: Sequence at one end of the junction differs from germline and may be a read error. J is TRBJ2-7 and V is TRBV2; D gene uncertain. The length of the CDR3 is 10 residues. Germline assignment: CDR1 SNHLY and CDR2 FYNNEI. The CDR3 bases are TGTGCCAGCTCCATTGCGTCTTCATGCTTC. Translation: CASSIASSCF.

This clone was picked up a small number of times. The genes are TRBV9 and TRBJ1-1; D unclear. Germline V gene data show CDR1 as SGDLS and CDR2 as YYNGEE. V was shortened by 0 bases and J by 5 bases, with 11 bases between the two germline ends. This CDR3 contains 14 residues. CDR3 sequence (DNA): TGTGCCAGCAGCGTAGTGTCGGTCCCAACTGAAGCTTTCTTT. Amino acids: CASSVVSVPTEAFF.

In its sample, this clone was seen a few times. The chain uses TRBV10-3 and TRBJ2-6; 8 bases align to TRBD1. This CDR3 has 17 amino acids. Germline V CDR1 and CDR2: ENHRY, SYGVKD. The ends lost 4 bases at V and 4 bases at J; junction bases unmatched: 9. In DNA form, the CDR3 reads TGTGCCATCAGTGTGCCAGGGGGCGCCCCCGGGGCCAACGTCCTGACTTTC. Translation: CAISVPGGAPGANVLTF.

This clone was seen a handful of times. The CDR3, as DNA: TGTGCCAGCACTAGGAGGGGGGGCACCGGGGAGCTGTTTTTT. This sequence encodes CASTRRGGTGELFF. The chain employs TRBV5-4 and TRBJ2-2; tentative D call: TRBD2 (7 bases). CDR3 length equals 14 residues. Germline V gene sequence: CDR1 SGHNT, CDR2 YYREEE (reference sequence). V shed 6 bases and J shed 4 bases, with 13 bases lying between them.

The chain couples TRBV5-5 to TRBJ1-2; a possible D gene is TRBD1 (5 bases). Germline assignment: CDR1 SGHKS and CDR2 YYEKEE (reference sequence). V lost 4 bases and J lost 4, with 20 bases in between. There are 16 residues in the CDR3. The CDR3 spells CASSPMDTGSIYGYTF. The DNA of the CDR3 is TGTGCCAGCAGCCCTATGGATACAGGATCAATCTATGGCTACACCTTC.

This chain connects TRBV28 to TRBJ2-7; no clear D gene. V lost 8 bases, J lost 5 bases, and 7 bases lay in between. Germline V gene data show CDR1 as MDHEN and CDR2 as SYDVKM. The CDR3 consists of 10 residues. CDR3 protein: CASGVHEQYF. The CDR3 bases are TGTGCCAGCGGAGTCCACGAGCAGTACTTC.

The chain joins TRBV7-2 to TRBJ2-2; D not certain. The CDR3 is 13 amino acids. Per germline, CDR1 SGHTA and CDR2 FQGNSA. V lost 0 bases, J lost 4 bases, and 3 bases lay in between. CDR3 DNA: TGTGCCAGCAGCTTAGCTCTCACCGGGGAGCTGTTTTTT. It codes for CASSLALTGELFF.

This clone has only a few counts. This chain uses TRBV18 with TRBJ2-3; TRBD1 agrees at 7 bases. Germline V gene lookup returns CDR1 KGHSH and CDR2 LQKENI. The V gene end was trimmed by 5 bases and the J gene end by 2 bases; junction bases not matched to a gene: 4. This CDR3 is built from 14 residues. CDR3 in amino acids: CASSSGTATDTQYF. CDR3 nucleotide sequence: TGTGCCAGCTCATCCGGGACAGCCACAGATACGCAGTATTTT. The complete variable domain, with remaining parts taken from reference TRBV18 and TRBJ2-3, reads NAGVMQNPRHLVRRRGQEARLRCSPMKGHSHVYWYRQLPEEGLKFMVYLQKENIIDESGMPKERFSAEFPKEGPSILRIQQVVRGDSAAYFCASSSGTATDTQYFGPGTRLTVL.

This chain joins TRBV14 and TRBJ2-2; no firm D call. This CDR3 comprises 14 residues. The germline CDR1 and CDR2 sequences are SGHDN and FVKESK. The V and J ends lost 4 bases and 2 bases respectively, with 8 bases between them. This CDR3 reads CASSRLINTGELFF. The CDR3 coding sequence is TGTGCCAGCAGCCGACTGATTAACACCGGGGAGCTGTTTTTT.

The rearrangement links TRBV7-9 to TRBJ1-3; D might be TRBD1 (5 bases). The CDR3 length is 18 residues. Trimming removed 5 bases from V and 0 bases from J, with 20 bases in between. The V gene's germline CDR1 is SEHNR and CDR2 FQNEAQ (reference sequence). The CDR3 sequence: CASSLNHGAGSSGNTIYF. In nucleotides, the CDR3 is TGTGCCAGCAGCCTAAATCATGGGGCAGGTTCCTCTGGAAACACCATATATTTT.

CDR3 sequence: CASSLLGGTQYF. The CDR3 DNA sequence: TGTGCCAGCAGTTTACTCGGGGGGACCCAGTACTTC. V gene TRBV27 combines with J gene TRBJ2-5; tentatively, D is TRBD2 (6 bases). The CDR3 runs to 12 residues. Trimming cost V 2 bases and J 7 bases, with 8 bases left between them. Germline CDR1 and CDR2: MNHEY and SMNVEV (reference sequence).

The J gene is TRBJ2-7, the V gene TRBV5-4; 11 nucleotides line up with TRBD2. CDR1 SGHNT and CDR2 YYREEE come from the germline V gene (reference sequence). Trimming at V came to 0 bases and at J to 4 bases, leaving 9 bases not matched to a gene. The length of the CDR3 is 17 residues. The CDR3 sequence is CASSLEGLAEPPYEQYF. The DNA of the CDR3 is TGTGCCAGCAGCTTGGAGGGACTAGCGGAGCCCCCTTACGAGCAGTACTTC.

The rearrangement uses TRBV7-8 and TRBJ1-4; weak D call: TRBD1 (5 bases). V was shortened by 2 bases and J by 2 bases, with 9 bases between the two germline ends. The germline V gene encodes CDR1 SGHVS and CDR2 FQNEAQ. The CDR3 covers 15 residues. This chain's CDR3 is CASSLSAGTNEKLFF. CDR3 in DNA: TGTGCCAGCAGCTTATCTGCAGGGACTAATGAAAAACTGTTTTTT.

The chain combines TRBV7-9 with TRBJ2-7, with D perhaps matching TRBD1 (5 bases). CDR1 SEHNR and CDR2 FQNEAQ come from the germline V gene (reference sequence). The ends were cut back, 5 bases at V and 0 bases at J, with 11 bases in the middle. The length of the CDR3 is 14 residues. The CDR3 DNA is TGTGCCAGCAGCCCGGCCGGACACTCCTACGAGCAGTACTTC. Its translation is CASSPAGHSYEQYF.

This chain uses TRBV19 with TRBJ1-5, with 7 bases matching TRBD1. With V trimmed by 5 bases and J by 7 bases, 5 bases remained unmatched. Germline CDR1 LNHDA, CDR2 SQIVND (reference sequence). The CDR3 is made up of 13 amino acids. CDR3 residues: CASSLTGEQPQHF. Here the CDR3 DNA reads TGTGCCAGTAGTTTAACAGGGGAACAGCCCCAGCATTTT.

The DNA for the CDR3 is TGTGCCAGCAGACGTAGGGTCGGGGGGAACACCGGGGAGCTGTTTTTT. It is translated as CASRRRVGGNTGELFF. This chain uses TRBV28 with TRBJ2-2; weak D call: TRBD2 (6 bases). The V gene lost 6 bases and the J gene lost 1 base, with 15 bases spanning the gap. CDR3 length: 16 residues. CDR1 and CDR2 (germline): MDHEN, SYDVKM.

The V gene is TRBV7-8, the J gene TRBJ1-1; D unclear. Trimming removed 5 bases from V and 3 bases from J, with 13 bases in between. CDR1 is SGHVS, CDR2 FQNEAQ, per germline. The CDR3 consists of 14 residues. Written as DNA, the CDR3 is TGTGCCAGCAGCGTAGACCGCGGCTACACTGAAGCTTTCTTT. This translates into CASSVDRGYTEAFF.

The chain recombines TRBV5-1 with TRBJ2-2; 7 bases fit TRBD1. This CDR3 is built from 17 residues. The ends lost 0 bases at V and 1 base at J; junction bases unmatched: 6. The germline V gene has CDR1 SGHRS and CDR2 YFSETQ. CDR3 residues: CASSLVRTGGNTGELFF. CDR3 bases: TGCGCCAGCAGCTTGGTTAGGACAGGCGGGAACACCGGGGAGCTGTTTTTT.

The CDR3 DNA reads as TGTGCCAGCAGTCTAGCAGGGGGTGGAAACACTGAAGCTTTCTTT. Translated: CASSLAGGGNTEAFF. This chain joins TRBV28 and TRBJ1-1; 7 bases map to TRBD1. Germline-derived CDR1 and CDR2 are MDHEN and SYDVKM. The CDR3 runs 15 residues. V lost 5 bases and J lost 2; bases outside the gene matches: 8.

The chain is built from TRBV19 and TRBJ1-1; 8 bases are a match to TRBD1. With 10 bases clipped from V and 1 base from J, the junction kept 5 bases outside the gene matches. The CDR3 loop spans 13 amino acids. Germline V gene lookup returns CDR1 LNHDA and CDR2 SQIVND (reference sequence). The CDR3 DNA reads TGTGCCACGGGACAGGTGTCGAACACTGAAGCTTTCTTT. This codes for CATGQVSNTEAFF.

This chain joins TRBV5-1 and TRBJ2-5; 7 bases line up with TRBD1. Germline loops: CDR1 SGHRS, CDR2 YFSETQ. The CDR3 runs to 15 residues. With 3 bases clipped from V and 2 bases from J, the junction kept 7 bases outside the gene matches. The DNA of the CDR3 is TGCGCCAGCAGCTCCACCGGGACAGCACAAGAGACCCAGTACTTC. This gives the protein CASSSTGTAQETQYF.

The chain couples TRBV15 to TRBJ1-1; D perhaps matches TRBD1 (5 bases). CDR1 and CDR2 from the germline V gene are LNHNV and YYDKDF (reference sequence). The CDR3 is made up of 14 amino acids. V lost 3 bases and J 3 bases, leaving 11 bases between the germline ends. The CDR3 DNA reads as TGTGCCACCAGCAGGGCTCAGGGTGACACTGAAGCTTTCTTT. As protein: CATSRAQGDTEAFF.

The chain combines TRBV5-4 with TRBJ2-3, with TRBD2 matching over 8 bases. V trimming: 2 bases; J trimming: 2 bases; junction bases outside the gene matches: 1. Germline V gene sequence: CDR1 SGHNT, CDR2 YYREEE (reference sequence). The CDR3 consists of 14 residues. CDR3 in DNA: TGTGCCAGCAGCTTCGGACTAGCCACAGATACGCAGTATTTT. It specifies CASSFGLATDTQYF.

Worth noting for this clone: The junction and the germline gene differ at one end; a read error may be behind it. V gene TRBV7-2 combines with J gene TRBJ2-4; TRBD1 might be the D (6 bases). Germline V gene lookup returns CDR1 SGHTA and CDR2 FQGNSA. The CDR3 has 17 amino acids. The CDR3 DNA sequence: TGTGCCAGCAGCATCAACAGTGGGGTGGGGGCCAAAAACAGTCAGTACTTC. Translated, it gives CASSINSGVGAKNSQYF. The full variable domain, its missing parts supplied by reference TRBV7-2 and TRBJ2-4, is GAGVSQSPSNKVTEKGKDVELRCDPISGHTALYWYRQSLGQGLEFLIYFQGNSAPDKSGLPSDRFSAERTGGSVSTLTIQRTQQEDSAVYLCASSINSGVGAKNSQYFGAGTRLSVL.

The chain combines TRBV5-1 with TRBJ1-1; 8 bases agree with TRBD1. The V gene's germline CDR1 is SGHRS and CDR2 YFSETQ. The CDR3 has 14 amino acids. Losses at the gene ends were 2 bases for V and 6 bases for J; bases not matched to a gene: 6. The CDR3 DNA reads TGCGCCAGCAGCTTTACAGGGGGTGGGCCTGAAGCTTTCTTT. This translates into CASSFTGGGPEAFF.

The V gene is TRBV4-3, the J gene TRBJ2-3; 9 bases line up with TRBD2. The junction had 8 bases not matched to a gene; V was cut back by 4 bases and J by 6 bases. The CDR3 loop spans 15 amino acids. Germline V lookup: CDR1 LGHNA, CDR2 YSLEER. CDR3 residues: CASSLGGGGADTQYF. As DNA, the CDR3 is TGCGCCAGCAGCCTAGGGGGCGGGGGGGCGGATACGCAGTATTTT.

This chain links TRBV7-3 with TRBJ2-5; perhaps TRBD2 as D (5 bases). CDR3 length: 16 residues. The ends were cut back, 0 bases at V and 5 bases at J, with 16 bases in the middle. Germline values: CDR1 SGHTA, CDR2 FQGTGA. Written as DNA, the CDR3 is TGTGCCAGCAGCTTAACTTCGGGGTCCGCGGGTGAGACCCAGTACTTC. Amino acid sequence: CASSLTSGSAGETQYF.

This chain links TRBV4-2 with TRBJ1-2; D unresolved. The V end was cut by 0 bases, the J end by 1 base, with 6 bases between. Per the germline V gene, CDR1 is LGHNA and CDR2 is YNFKEQ. CDR3 length: 14 residues. CDR3 sequence: CASSQDEGNYGYTF. The CDR3 DNA follows: TGTGCCAGCAGCCAAGATGAGGGTAACTATGGCTACACCTTC.

The chain employs TRBV30 and TRBJ2-5, with D perhaps matching TRBD2 (6 bases). The J call may not be correct, given that the DNA end is closer to TRBJ2-7. CDR1 GTSNPN and CDR2 SVGIG come from the germline V gene (reference sequence). CDR3 length: 11 amino acids. CDR3 nucleotide sequence: TGTGCCTGGGCCGGGGGATACGAGCAGTACTTC. Translation gives CAWAGGYEQYF.